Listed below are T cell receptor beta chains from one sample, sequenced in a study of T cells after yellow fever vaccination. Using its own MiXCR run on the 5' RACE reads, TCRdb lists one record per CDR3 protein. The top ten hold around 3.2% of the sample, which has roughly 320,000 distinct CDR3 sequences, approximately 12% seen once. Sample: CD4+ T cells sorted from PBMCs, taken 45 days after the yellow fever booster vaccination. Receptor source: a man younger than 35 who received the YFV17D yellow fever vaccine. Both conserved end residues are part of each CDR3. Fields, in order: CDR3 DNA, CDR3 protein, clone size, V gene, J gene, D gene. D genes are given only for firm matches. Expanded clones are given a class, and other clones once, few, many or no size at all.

TGTGCCAGCAGCTCGGACAGGGCTGCAGATCGATACTACACCTTC,CASSSDRAADRYYTF,-,TRBV7-9,TRBJ1-2,TRBD1
TGTGCCAGCAGGCGGGACAGCTCTGGGGCCAACGTCCTGACTTTC,CASRRDSSGANVLTF,few,TRBV7-2,TRBJ2-6,-
TGTGCCAGCAGCTTCGGGACAGGGGGATTGAATGAGCAGTTCTTC,CASSFGTGGLNEQFF,few,TRBV11-2,TRBJ2-1,TRBD1
TGTGCCAGCAGCTTGGATGTGGCCCGGGAGACCCAGTACTTC,CASSLDVARETQYF,few,TRBV5-5,TRBJ2-5,-
TGCAGTGCTAGGGGCCAGGGACCCACAGATACGCAGTATTTT,CSARGQGPTDTQYF,-,TRBV20-1,TRBJ2-3,-
TGCAGCGTTGGCTGGTCACTACGGATAACGCAGTATTTT,CSVGWSLRITQYF,few,TRBV29-1,TRBJ2-3,-
TGTGCCAGCAGCCTACGAACTTCACAACTCCCCGAGCTGCCTGAGACCCAGTACTTC,CASSLRTSQLPELPETQYF,few,TRBV11-2,TRBJ2-5,-
TGTGCCAGCAGCGCACGCTACGAGCAGTACTTC,CASSARYEQYF,-,TRBV7-9,TRBJ2-7,-
TGTGCCAGCAGTTTAAGGGTCAGCCTGTCCAAGAACACCGGGGAGCTGTTTTTT,CASSLRVSLSKNTGELFF,-,TRBV12-3/TRBV12-4,TRBJ2-2,-
TGTGCCAGCAGTTCAGGAGGGGGCTACGATACGCAGTATTTT,CASSSGGGYDTQYF,-,TRBV28,TRBJ2-3,-
TGTGCCACCAGTGATCTCCGGGACGTTGCTGGAAACACCATATATTTT,CATSDLRDVAGNTIYF,-,TRBV24-1,TRBJ1-3,-
TGTGCCAGCAGTTCCCGGACAGGTTCCTATGGCTACACCTTC,CASSSRTGSYGYTF,-,TRBV25-1,TRBJ1-2,TRBD1
TGCGCCAGCAGCTTGGGGAGTCCCGCGGGTGAAAAACTGTTTTTT,CASSLGSPAGEKLFF,-,TRBV5-1,TRBJ1-4,-
TGTGCCAGCAGCTTTTCAGTGCTACAAGAGACCCAGTACTTC,CASSFSVLQETQYF,-,TRBV5-4,TRBJ2-5,-
TGTGCCAGCAGCTGGCAGACAGATACGCAGTATTTT,CASSWQTDTQYF,-,TRBV7-8,TRBJ2-3,-
TGTGCCAGCAGGGTAGCGGGGGGGCCTCCGTCGCAGTATTTT,CASRVAGGPPSQYF,-,TRBV7-2,TRBJ2-3,TRBD2
TGCGCCAGCAAGTTGGCTAGCGCTACAGATACGCAGTATTTT,CASKLASATDTQYF,few,TRBV5-1,TRBJ2-3,-
TGCGCCAGCAGCTCCAGGGATGCCGGGGAGCTGTTTTTT,CASSSRDAGELFF,-,TRBV5-1,TRBJ2-2,-
TGTGCCAGCAGCTTAGGGACCTGGGATGAAAAACTGTTTTTT,CASSLGTWDEKLFF,many,TRBV7-2,TRBJ1-4,-
TGCGCCAGCAGACAGGGGAGCTCACCCCTCCACTTT,CASRQGSSPLHF,few,TRBV5-1,TRBJ1-6,TRBD1
TGCAGTGCAGCCCAGGGCAATGAGCAGTTCTTC,CSAAQGNEQFF,-,TRBV20-1,TRBJ2-1,-
TGTGCCAGCGGGACAGGCGCCTCCCCTGTGAATTTT,CASGTGASPVNF,few,TRBV2,TRBJ1-3,TRBD1
TGTGCCAGCAGCTCTAGGGTTGAGAGCACAGATACGCAGTATTTT,CASSSRVESTDTQYF,few,TRBV7-9,TRBJ2-3,-
TGTGCCAGCAGCCACCGAGGGCAGAACAATGAAGCTTTCTTT,CASSHRGQNNEAFF,-,TRBV7-2,TRBJ1-1,-
TGTGCCAGCACCCGAGAGGACCGGGAGACCCAGTACTTC,CASTREDRETQYF,-,TRBV2,TRBJ2-5,-
TGTGCCAGCAACCCACAGGGGGGGACACTGCAGCCCCAGCATTTT,CASNPQGGTLQPQHF,-,TRBV2,TRBJ1-5,TRBD1